This record covers a single T cell receptor beta chain. Its antigen is unidentified. Carried by the TCR beta cDNA libraries were unique molecular identifiers. TCRdb reanalysed the PCR reads using MiXCR and keeps one entry per CDR3 protein. Of approximately 730,000 distinct CDR3 sequences listed, 25% to 30% are singletons. This sample stems from a study of post-analysis software for immune sequencing data. Study outcomes and limitations: Roughly five TRBV segments occurring more often in patients than controls included TRBV5-6, TRBV5-1 and TRBV20-1.

CDR1 and CDR2 from the germline V gene are SGDLS and YYNGEE. The CDR3 spans 15 residues. Trimming removed 7 bases from V and 4 bases from J, with 20 bases in between. The sequence came from a girl aged 5-17 years with multiple sclerosis. The rearrangement links TRBV9 to TRBJ1-2, with D possibly TRBD1 on 6 matching bases. Sequenced material: blood. CDR3 region: CASSSRGTHLYGYTF. DNA of the CDR3: TGTGCCAGCTCAAGTAGAGGGACACATCTCTATGGCTACACCTTC.